One T cell receptor (beta chain) is described in this entry. Its antigen is unidentified. The CDR3 runs to 14 residues. Trimming pared 5 bases from V and 2 bases from J, leaving 12 bases between. Germline CDR1 reads SGHTA; CDR2 reads FQGNSA. This sample was taken from a study of Ad26.COV2.S vaccination and SARS-CoV-2 variants. Study at large: Intramuscular Ad26.COV2.S at 5x10^10 or 1x10^11 viral particles.

Treatment described: 15 to 20 received Ad26.COV2.S at low or high dose, single or two shots; about 5 received placebo; per-sample allocation not given. Day 63 after the first vaccine or placebo injection was the time point for sampling. This vaccine is an Ad26 vector that expresses the Wuhan-strain SARS-CoV-2 spike. Study outcomes and limitations: Breadth of non-spike TCRs did not differ between vaccinees and placebo recipients. Substantial response breadth was reportedly seen for spike-specific CD8+ and CD4+ T cells after vaccination.

Using immunoSEQ multiplex PCR, the repertoire was profiled, and TCRdb retains in-frame clones only, with some absent. The profile covers some 480,000 clones, with around nine tenths appearing a single time and around 13% taken by the ten largest. The TCR originated in a person aged 18-60 years who received the Ad26.COV2.S COVID-19 vaccine or a placebo. This sample comprised peripheral blood, obtained in a trial of Ad26.COV2.S vaccine versus placebo. The chain joins TRBV7-2 to TRBJ2-5, with unresolved D. The DNA for the CDR3 is TGTGCCAGCAGCCAGGTCCCCGGTCAAGAGACCCAGTACTTC. Its translation: CASSQVPGQETQYF.